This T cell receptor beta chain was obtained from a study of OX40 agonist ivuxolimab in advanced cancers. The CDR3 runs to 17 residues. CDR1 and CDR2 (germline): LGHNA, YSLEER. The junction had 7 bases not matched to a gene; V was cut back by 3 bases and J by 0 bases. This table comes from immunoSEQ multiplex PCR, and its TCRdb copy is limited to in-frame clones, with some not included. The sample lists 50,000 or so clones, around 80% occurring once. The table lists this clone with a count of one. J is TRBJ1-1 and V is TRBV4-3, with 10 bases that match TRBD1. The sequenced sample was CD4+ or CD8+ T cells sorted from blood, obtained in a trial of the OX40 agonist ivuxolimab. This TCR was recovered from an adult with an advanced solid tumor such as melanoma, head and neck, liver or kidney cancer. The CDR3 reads CASSQGQGKAMNTEAFF. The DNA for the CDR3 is TGCGCCAGCAGCCAGGGACAGGGGAAGGCTATGAACACTGAAGCTTTCTTT.